This TCR beta chain appears in the sequencing data of a study of T-cell reconstitution after alpha-beta-depleted transplantation in children. Points from the study as a whole: Among T cells one year after transplant, newly produced cells accounted for most counts and diversity. Reportedly, roughly two months post-transplant, alpha-beta T cells arose from several hundred expanded graft clones.

After removal of 6 bases from V and 7 bases from J, the junction contained 12 bases not matched to a gene. The germline gives CDR1 MNHEY, CDR2 SVGEGT. CDR3 length: 16 amino acids. As it was prepared, the TCRbeta library received unique molecular identifiers. TCRdb independently ran MiXCR on the PCR reads; one entry per CDR3 protein. The sample carries 490,000 or so distinct CDR3 sequences, over 9.5% recorded once. This clonotype was detected ten times or more. Its antigen is unidentified. The J gene is TRBJ2-5, the V gene TRBV6-2 or TRBV6-3, with 12 bases lining up with TRBD2. The sequence came from a child aged 2-9 years with inherited bone marrow failure, due to receive a stem cell transplant. This specimen consisted of PBMCs, obtained before TCRalphabeta/CD19-depleted stem cell transplant. The CDR3 DNA is TGTGCCAGCAGCCGAAGGACTAGCGGGAAAGAAGGGACCCAGTACTTC. Translation gives CASSRRTSGKEGTQYF.